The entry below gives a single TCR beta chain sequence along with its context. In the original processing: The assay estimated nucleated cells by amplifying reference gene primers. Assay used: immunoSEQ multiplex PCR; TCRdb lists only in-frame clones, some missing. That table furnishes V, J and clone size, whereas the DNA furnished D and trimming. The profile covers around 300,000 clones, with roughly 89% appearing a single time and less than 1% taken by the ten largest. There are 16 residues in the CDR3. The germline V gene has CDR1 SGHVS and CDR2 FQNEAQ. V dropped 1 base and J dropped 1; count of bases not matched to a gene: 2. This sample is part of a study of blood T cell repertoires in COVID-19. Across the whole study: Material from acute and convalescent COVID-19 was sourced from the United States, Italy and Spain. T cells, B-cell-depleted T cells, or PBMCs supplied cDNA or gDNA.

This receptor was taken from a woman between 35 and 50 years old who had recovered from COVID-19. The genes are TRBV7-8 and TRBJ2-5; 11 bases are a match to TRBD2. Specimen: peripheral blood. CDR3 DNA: TGTGCCAGCAGCTTAGGTAGCGGGAGGGCCCAAGAGACCCAGTACTTC. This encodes CASSLGSGRAQETQYF.